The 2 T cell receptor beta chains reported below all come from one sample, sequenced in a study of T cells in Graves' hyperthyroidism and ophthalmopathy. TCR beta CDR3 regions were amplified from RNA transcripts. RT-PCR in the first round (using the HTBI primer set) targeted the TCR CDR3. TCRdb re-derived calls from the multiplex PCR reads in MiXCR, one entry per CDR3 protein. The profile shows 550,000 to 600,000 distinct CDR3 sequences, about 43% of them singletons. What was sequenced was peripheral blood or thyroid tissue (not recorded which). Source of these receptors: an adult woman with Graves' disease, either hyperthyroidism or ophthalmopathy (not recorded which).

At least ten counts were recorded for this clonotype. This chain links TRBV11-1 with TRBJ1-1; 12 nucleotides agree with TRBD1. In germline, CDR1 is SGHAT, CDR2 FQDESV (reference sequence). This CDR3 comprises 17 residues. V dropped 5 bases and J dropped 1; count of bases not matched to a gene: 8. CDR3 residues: CASSPVPGQGANTEAFF. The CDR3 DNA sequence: TGTGCCAGCAGCCCAGTCCCGGGACAGGGGGCGAACACTGAAGCTTTCTTT.

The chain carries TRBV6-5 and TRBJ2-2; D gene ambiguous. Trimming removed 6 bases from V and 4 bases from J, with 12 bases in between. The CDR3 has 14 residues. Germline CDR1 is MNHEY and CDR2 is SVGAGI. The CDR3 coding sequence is TGTGCCAGCAGCCTCCTTAGGAGCACCGGGGAGCTGTTTTTT. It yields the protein CASSLLRSTGELFF.